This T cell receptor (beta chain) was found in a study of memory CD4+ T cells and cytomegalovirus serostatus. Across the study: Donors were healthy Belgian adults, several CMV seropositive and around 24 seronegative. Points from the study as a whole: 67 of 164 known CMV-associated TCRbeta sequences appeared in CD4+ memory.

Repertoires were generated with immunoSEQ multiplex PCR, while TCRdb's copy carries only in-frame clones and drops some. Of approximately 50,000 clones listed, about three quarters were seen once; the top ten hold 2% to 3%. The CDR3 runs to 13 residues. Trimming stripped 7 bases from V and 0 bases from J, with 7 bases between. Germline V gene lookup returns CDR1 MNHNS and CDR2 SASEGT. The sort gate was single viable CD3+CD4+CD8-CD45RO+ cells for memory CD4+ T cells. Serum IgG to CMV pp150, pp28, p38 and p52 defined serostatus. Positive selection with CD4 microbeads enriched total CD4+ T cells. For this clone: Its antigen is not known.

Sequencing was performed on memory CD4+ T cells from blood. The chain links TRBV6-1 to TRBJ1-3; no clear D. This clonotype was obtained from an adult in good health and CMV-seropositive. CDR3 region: CASMDDSGNTIYF. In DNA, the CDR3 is TGTGCCAGCATGGACGACTCTGGAAACACCATATATTTT.